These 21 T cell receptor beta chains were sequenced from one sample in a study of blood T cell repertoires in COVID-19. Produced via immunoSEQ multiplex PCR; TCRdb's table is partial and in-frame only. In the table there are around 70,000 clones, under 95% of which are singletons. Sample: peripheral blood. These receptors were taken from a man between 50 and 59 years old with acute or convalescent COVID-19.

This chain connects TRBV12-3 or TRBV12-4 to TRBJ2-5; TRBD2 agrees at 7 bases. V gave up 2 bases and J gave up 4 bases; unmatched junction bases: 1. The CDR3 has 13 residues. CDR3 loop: CASSLREGETQYF. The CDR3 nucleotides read TGTGCCAGCAGTTTAAGGGAGGGAGAGACCCAGTACTTC.

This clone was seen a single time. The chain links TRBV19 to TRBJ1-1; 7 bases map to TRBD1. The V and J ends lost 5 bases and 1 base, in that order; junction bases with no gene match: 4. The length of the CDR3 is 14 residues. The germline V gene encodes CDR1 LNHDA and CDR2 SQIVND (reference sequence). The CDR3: CASSPDRQNTEAFF. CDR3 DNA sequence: TGTGCCAGTAGTCCGGACAGGCAGAACACTGAAGCTTTCTTT.

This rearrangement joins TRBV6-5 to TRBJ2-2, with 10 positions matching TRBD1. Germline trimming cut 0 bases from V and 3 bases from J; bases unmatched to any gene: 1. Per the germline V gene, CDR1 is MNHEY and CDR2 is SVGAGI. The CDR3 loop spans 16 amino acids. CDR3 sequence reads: CASSYSGTGDTGELFF. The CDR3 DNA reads TGTGCCAGCAGTTACTCCGGGACAGGGGACACCGGGGAGCTGTTTTTT.

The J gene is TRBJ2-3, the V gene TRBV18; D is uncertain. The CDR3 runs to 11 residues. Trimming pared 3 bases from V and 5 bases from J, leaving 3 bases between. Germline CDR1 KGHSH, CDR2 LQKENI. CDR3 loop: CASSPIDTQYF. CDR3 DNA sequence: TGTGCCAGCTCACCTATAGATACGCAGTATTTT.

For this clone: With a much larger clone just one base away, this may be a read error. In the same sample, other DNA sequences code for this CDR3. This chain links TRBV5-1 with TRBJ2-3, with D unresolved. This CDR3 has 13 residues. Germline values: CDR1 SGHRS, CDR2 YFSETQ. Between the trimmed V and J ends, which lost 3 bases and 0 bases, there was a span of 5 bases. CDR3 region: CASSSTSTDTQYF. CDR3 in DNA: TGCGCCAGCAGCTCAACAAGCACAGATACGCAGTATTTT.

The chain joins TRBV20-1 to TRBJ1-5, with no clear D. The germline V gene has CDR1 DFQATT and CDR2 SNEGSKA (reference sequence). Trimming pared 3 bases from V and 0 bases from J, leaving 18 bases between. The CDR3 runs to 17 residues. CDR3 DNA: TGCAGTGCTAGTTCAGCCGGACTACCTCTTAGCAATCAGCCCCAGCATTTT. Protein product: CSASSAGLPLSNQPQHF.

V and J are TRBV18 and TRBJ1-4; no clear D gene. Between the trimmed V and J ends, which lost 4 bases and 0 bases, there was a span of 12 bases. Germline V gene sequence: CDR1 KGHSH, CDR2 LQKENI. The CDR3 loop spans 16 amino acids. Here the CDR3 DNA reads TGTGCCAGCTCACTAAACACGTTGTCAACTAATGAAAAACTGTTTTTT. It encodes CASSLNTLSTNEKLFF.

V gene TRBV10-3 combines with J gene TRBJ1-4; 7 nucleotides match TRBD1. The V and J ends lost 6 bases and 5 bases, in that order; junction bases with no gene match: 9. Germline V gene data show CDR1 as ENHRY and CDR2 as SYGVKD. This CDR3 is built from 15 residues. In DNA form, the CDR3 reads TGTGCCATCAGCCAAACCGGGACAGAGAATGAAAAACTGTTTTTT. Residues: CAISQTGTENEKLFF.

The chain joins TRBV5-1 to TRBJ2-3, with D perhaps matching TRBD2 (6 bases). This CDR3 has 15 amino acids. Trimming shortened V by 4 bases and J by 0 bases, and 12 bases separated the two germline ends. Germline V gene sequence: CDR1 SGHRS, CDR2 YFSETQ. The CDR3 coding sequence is TGCGCCAGCAGCGCTTCTAGCGCCAGCACAGATACGCAGTATTTT. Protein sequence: CASSASSASTDTQYF.

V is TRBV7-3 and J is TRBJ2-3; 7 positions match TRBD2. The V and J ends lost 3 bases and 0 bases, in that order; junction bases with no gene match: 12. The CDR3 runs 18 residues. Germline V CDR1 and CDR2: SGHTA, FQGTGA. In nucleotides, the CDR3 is TGTGCCAGCAGCTTTGGCAGCGGGACGTTTCCTAGCACAGATACGCAGTATTTT. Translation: CASSFGSGTFPSTDTQYF.

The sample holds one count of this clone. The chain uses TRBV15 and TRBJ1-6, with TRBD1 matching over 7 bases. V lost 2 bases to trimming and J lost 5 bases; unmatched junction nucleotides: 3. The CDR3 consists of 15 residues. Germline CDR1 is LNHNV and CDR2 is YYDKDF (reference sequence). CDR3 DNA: TGTGCCACCAGCAGAATCGACAGGGATAATTCACCCCTCCACTTT. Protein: CATSRIDRDNSPLHF.

The CDR3 here is CASPSDRGSTDTQYF. The CDR3 DNA reads as TGTGCCAGCCCCTCGGACAGGGGTAGCACAGATACGCAGTATTTT. The chain carries TRBV13 and TRBJ2-3; 9 nucleotides align to TRBD1. The CDR3 contains 15 residues. CDR1 and CDR2 (germline): PRHDT, FYEKMQ (reference sequence). J gave up 0 bases and V 8 bases, and 6 bases lay outside the gene matches.

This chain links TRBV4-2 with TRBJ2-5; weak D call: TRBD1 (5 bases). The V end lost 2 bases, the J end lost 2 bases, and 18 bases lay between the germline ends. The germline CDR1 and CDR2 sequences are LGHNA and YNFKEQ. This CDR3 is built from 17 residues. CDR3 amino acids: CASSQTPYTPGQETQYF. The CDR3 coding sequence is TGTGCCAGCAGCCAAACGCCCTACACCCCAGGGCAAGAGACCCAGTACTTC.

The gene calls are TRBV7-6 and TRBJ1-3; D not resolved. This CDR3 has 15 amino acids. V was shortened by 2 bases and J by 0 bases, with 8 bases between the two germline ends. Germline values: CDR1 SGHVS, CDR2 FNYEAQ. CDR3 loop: CASSLSVSSGNTIYF. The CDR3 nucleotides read TGTGCCAGCAGCTTATCCGTTAGCTCTGGAAACACCATATATTTT.

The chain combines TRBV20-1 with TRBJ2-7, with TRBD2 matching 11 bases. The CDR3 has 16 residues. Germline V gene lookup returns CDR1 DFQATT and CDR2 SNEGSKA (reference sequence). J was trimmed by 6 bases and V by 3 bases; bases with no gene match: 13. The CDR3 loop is CSASRLAGGLTLEQYV. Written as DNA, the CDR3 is TGCAGTGCTAGTAGGCTAGCGGGGGGACTAACTCTCGAGCAGTACGTC.

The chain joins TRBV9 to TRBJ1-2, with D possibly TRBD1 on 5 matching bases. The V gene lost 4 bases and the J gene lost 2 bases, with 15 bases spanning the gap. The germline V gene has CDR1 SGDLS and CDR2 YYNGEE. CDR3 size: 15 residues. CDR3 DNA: TGTGCCAGCAGCCCGGGGGAGATCATAAACTATGGCTACACCTTC. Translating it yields CASSPGEIINYGYTF.

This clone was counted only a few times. CDR3 sequence reads: CASSLSIGTGGNIQYF. The CDR3 coding sequence is TGTGCCAGCAGCTTATCGATCGGGACAGGGGGGAACATTCAGTACTTC. The V call is TRBV11-1, the J call TRBJ2-4, with 11 bases fitting TRBD1. CDR3 length: 16 residues. Unmatched junction bases numbered 7, after V lost 2 bases and J lost 7 bases. The V gene's germline CDR1 is SGHAT and CDR2 FQDESV (reference sequence).

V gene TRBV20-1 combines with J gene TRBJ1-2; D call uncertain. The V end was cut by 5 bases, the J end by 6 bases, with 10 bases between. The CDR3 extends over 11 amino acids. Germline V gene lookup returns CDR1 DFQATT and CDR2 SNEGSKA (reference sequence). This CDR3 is CSAPRRDGYTF. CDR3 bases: TGCAGTGCTCCTCGGAGGGATGGCTACACCTTC.

The CDR3 nucleotides read TGCGCCAGCAATTATCCAGGGGCGGACGAGCAGTACTTC. Encoded protein: CASNYPGADEQYF. The rearrangement links TRBV5-1 to TRBJ2-7, with D perhaps matching TRBD1 (6 bases). This CDR3 contains 13 residues. Germline V gene data show CDR1 as SGHRS and CDR2 as YFSETQ. Trimming removed 6 bases from V and 5 bases from J, with 15 bases in between.

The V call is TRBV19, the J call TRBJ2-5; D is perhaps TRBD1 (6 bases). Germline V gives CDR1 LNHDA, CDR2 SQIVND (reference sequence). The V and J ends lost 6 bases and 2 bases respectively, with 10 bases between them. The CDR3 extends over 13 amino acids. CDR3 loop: CASSPGTQETQYF. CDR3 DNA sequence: TGTGCCAGTAGCCCCGGGACACAAGAGACCCAGTACTTC.

The CDR3 DNA reads as TGTGCCAGCAGCCAAGAAGGGGTTGCCCAACCGTACAATGAGCAGTTCTTC. It specifies CASSQEGVAQPYNEQFF. The V gene is TRBV4-2, the J gene TRBJ2-1, with D maybe TRBD1 (5 bases). V was clipped by 0 bases and J by 4 bases, with 16 bases between them. The germline V gene has CDR1 LGHNA and CDR2 YNFKEQ. The length of the CDR3 is 17 residues.